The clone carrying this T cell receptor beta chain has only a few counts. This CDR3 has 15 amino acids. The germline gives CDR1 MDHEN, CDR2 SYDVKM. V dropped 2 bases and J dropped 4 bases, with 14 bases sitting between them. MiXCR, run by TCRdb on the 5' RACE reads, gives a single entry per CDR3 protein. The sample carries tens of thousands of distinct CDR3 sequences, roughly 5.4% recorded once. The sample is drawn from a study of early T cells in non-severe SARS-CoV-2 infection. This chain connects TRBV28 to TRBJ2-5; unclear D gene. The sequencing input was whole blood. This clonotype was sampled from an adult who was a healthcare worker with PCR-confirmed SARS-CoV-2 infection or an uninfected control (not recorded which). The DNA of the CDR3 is TGTGCCAGCAGTTTAAGTTATTCGGTAGGAGAGACCCAGTACTTC. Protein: CASSLSYSVGETQYF.